The 5 T cell receptor beta chains below all came from one sample that was sequenced in a study of blood T cell repertoires in COVID-19. Using immunoSEQ multiplex PCR, the repertoire was profiled, and TCRdb retains in-frame clones only, with some absent. The table includes 250,000 to 350,000 clones, 87% detected once. Specimen: peripheral blood. The receptors were gathered from a woman aged 50 to 60 who had recovered from COVID-19.

The V and J genes are TRBV11-1 and TRBJ2-1; the match to TRBD1 covers 7 bases. Germline assignment: CDR1 SGHAT and CDR2 FQDESV (reference sequence). With V trimmed by 0 bases and J by 15 bases, 8 bases remained unmatched. The length of the CDR3 is 13 residues. The CDR3 protein is CASSLAGGGRPFF. The CDR3 DNA sequence: TGTGCCAGCAGCTTAGCAGGGGGCGGGCGCCCGTTCTTC.

This clone was observed a handful of times. V and J are TRBV19 and TRBJ1-5; 8 bases match TRBD1. This CDR3 is built from 13 residues. Germline V CDR1 and CDR2: LNHDA, SQIVND (reference sequence). V was clipped by 4 bases and J by 4 bases; unmatched bases: 0. This chain's CDR3 is CASSNRGNQPQHF. The CDR3 DNA reads as TGTGCCAGTAGTAACAGGGGGAATCAGCCCCAGCATTTT.

The sample holds a few counts of this clone. This rearrangement joins TRBV7-9 to TRBJ1-5; unclear D gene. The ends were cut back, 3 bases at V and 4 bases at J, with 7 bases in the middle. The CDR3 contains 13 residues. Germline V CDR1 and CDR2: SEHNR, FQNEAQ (reference sequence). CDR3 loop: CASSFNQNQPQHF. DNA of the CDR3: TGTGCCAGCAGCTTTAACCAGAATCAGCCCCAGCATTTT.

The chain links TRBV29-1 to TRBJ2-5; D is possibly TRBD2 (6 bases). Germline V gene sequence: CDR1 SQVTM, CDR2 ANQGSEA. The V gene lost 7 bases and the J gene lost 5 bases, with 20 bases spanning the gap. The CDR3 is made up of 14 amino acids. The CDR3 protein is CSGAPGTLGETQYF. CDR3 nucleotide sequence: TGCAGCGGCGCCCCCGGGACTCTCGGGGAGACCCAGTACTTC.

V is TRBV2 and J is TRBJ1-5; 8 bases map to TRBD1. CDR1 is SNHLY and CDR2 is FYNNEI in the germline V gene. The CDR3 covers 15 residues. After removal of 4 bases from V and 3 bases from J, the junction contained 5 bases not matched to a gene. The CDR3 DNA sequence: TGTGCCAGCAGTGTTGGGACAGGCAACAATCAGCCCCAGCATTTT. Amino acid sequence: CASSVGTGNNQPQHF.